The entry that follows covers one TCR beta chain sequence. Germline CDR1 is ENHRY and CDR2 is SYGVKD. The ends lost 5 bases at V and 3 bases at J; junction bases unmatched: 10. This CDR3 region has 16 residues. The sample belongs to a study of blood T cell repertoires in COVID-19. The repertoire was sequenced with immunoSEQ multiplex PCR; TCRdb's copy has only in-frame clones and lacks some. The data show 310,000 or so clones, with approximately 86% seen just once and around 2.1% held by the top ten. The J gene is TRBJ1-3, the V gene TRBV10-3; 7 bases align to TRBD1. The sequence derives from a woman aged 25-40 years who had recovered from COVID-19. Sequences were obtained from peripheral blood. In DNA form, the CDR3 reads TGTGCCATCAGTCCCACAGGGGCTTTTAGTGGAAACACCATATATTTT. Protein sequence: CAISPTGAFSGNTIYF.